These 16 T cell receptor beta chains were all obtained from the same sample, sequenced in a study of T cells in Graves' hyperthyroidism and ophthalmopathy. TCR beta CDR3 regions were amplified from RNA transcripts. With the HTBI primer set, the TCR CDR3 went through a first round of RT-PCR. TCRdb reanalysed the multiplex PCR reads using MiXCR and keeps one entry per CDR3 protein. There are approximately 430,000 distinct CDR3 sequences in the sample; about a sixth occur only once, and around 7.3% lies in the top ten. The sequencing sample was made of blood. The receptors shown here come from a woman between 18 and 30 years old with Graves' hyperthyroidism.

This clonotype has a count of ten or more. V usage is TRBV9 and J usage is TRBJ2-1; D is unclear. The V and J ends lost 4 bases and 7 bases respectively, with 15 bases between them. Germline CDR1 reads SGDLS; CDR2 reads YYNGEE. This CDR3 spans 14 amino acids. The CDR3 region has the DNA TGTGCCAGCAGCCCCCGTCCTGACTTGAATGAGCAGTTCTTC. It translates to CASSPRPDLNEQFF.

This clonotype was seen repeatedly, ten times or more. The CDR3 DNA reads as TGTGCCAGCAGCTTCCCCCTCGAAGATACGCAGTATTTT. This gives the protein CASSFPLEDTQYF. This chain links TRBV11-3 with TRBJ2-3; D is uncertain. Trimming removed 3 bases from V and 5 bases from J, with 9 bases in between. The CDR3 has 13 residues. Per germline, CDR1 SGHNT and CDR2 YENEEA.

This sequence joins TRBV19 and TRBJ1-2; D may be TRBD1 (5 bases). Germline CDR1 and CDR2: LNHDA and SQIVND (reference sequence). The V end was cut by 4 bases, the J end by 3 bases, with 18 bases between. The CDR3 runs to 16 residues. CDR3 nucleotides: TGTGCCAGTAGTAACCTCCAGGGACCCCCTTACTATGGCTACACCTTC. It yields the protein CASSNLQGPPYYGYTF.

Comment on this clonotype: This sequence may be a read error, since a much larger clone differs from it by one base. The chain couples TRBV18 to TRBJ2-7; D is perhaps TRBD2 (5 bases). Germline loops: CDR1 KGHSH, CDR2 LQKENI. V lost 5 bases and J lost 9, with 14 bases in between. This CDR3 has 12 residues. Here the CDR3 reads CASSSYEGWQYF. The DNA of the CDR3 is TGTGCCAGCTCATCTTATGAGGGCTGGCAGTACTTC.

This clonotype was detected many times. This chain links TRBV3-1 with TRBJ2-7; D not resolved. Trimming pared 2 bases from V and 3 bases from J, leaving 11 bases between. There are 14 residues in the CDR3. CDR1 is LGHDT, CDR2 YNNKEL, per germline (reference sequence). Here the CDR3 DNA reads TGTGCCAGCAGCCAATCTGGGTCGGTCTACGAGCAGTACTTC. The encoded protein is CASSQSGSVYEQYF.

V gene TRBV27 combines with J gene TRBJ1-1, with D hard to call. Germline lookup yields CDR1 MNHEY and CDR2 SMNVEV (reference sequence). With 5 bases removed from V and 1 base from J, the gap between germline ends came to 11 bases. The CDR3 runs 14 residues. The DNA for the CDR3 is TGTGCCAGCAGTCCACCGGGCCCGAACACTGAAGCTTTCTTT. Protein: CASSPPGPNTEAFF.

A single count supports this clonotype. The chain uses TRBV20-1 and TRBJ2-5; TRBD2 aligns across 10 bases. The CDR3 loop spans 16 amino acids. Looked up from germline, CDR1 is DFQATT and CDR2 is SNEGSKA (reference sequence). The V gene end was trimmed by 0 bases and the J gene end by 4 bases; junction bases not matched to a gene: 8. Here the CDR3 reads CSARDGLAGVTETQYF. The CDR3 nucleotides are TGCAGTGCTAGAGATGGGCTAGCGGGAGTCACAGAGACCCAGTACTTC.

The chain has TRBV5-1 and TRBJ2-7; TRBD1 aligns across 8 bases. With 3 bases clipped from V and 3 bases from J, the junction kept 5 bases outside the gene matches. Germline V gene data show CDR1 as SGHRS and CDR2 as YFSETQ. The CDR3 contains 14 residues. The CDR3 loop is CASSWTGWDYEQYF. CDR3 nucleotides: TGCGCCAGCAGCTGGACAGGGTGGGACTACGAGCAGTACTTC.

This chain links TRBV19 with TRBJ1-6, with a weak D call TRBD1 (5 bases). This CDR3 has 15 amino acids. Germline CDR1 is LNHDA and CDR2 is SQIVND (reference sequence). Trimming pared 6 bases from V and 3 bases from J, leaving 12 bases between. The CDR3 here is CASSKQAFYNSPLHF. CDR3 coding DNA: TGTGCCAGTAGCAAACAGGCGTTCTATAATTCACCCCTCCACTTT.

This clonotype was seen ten or more times. The chain recombines TRBV6-6 with TRBJ2-1, with 8 bases matching TRBD2. J gave up 10 bases and V 2 bases, and 13 bases lay outside the gene matches. Germline CDR1 reads MNHNY; CDR2 reads SVGAGI (reference sequence). CDR3 size: 16 residues. The CDR3 reads CASSYPSGRIRGEQFF. The CDR3 region has the DNA TGTGCCAGCAGTTACCCCAGCGGGAGAATTCGGGGGGAGCAGTTCTTC.

This clonotype was recorded at least ten times. DNA of the CDR3: TGTGCCACCAGCAGGGGACTAGCGGGAGAAACCTACGAGCAGTACTTC. The encoded protein is CATSRGLAGETYEQYF. This chain connects TRBV15 to TRBJ2-7, with 14 bases aligning to TRBD2. The CDR3 has 16 amino acids. Germline V lookup: CDR1 LNHNV, CDR2 YYDKDF (reference sequence). With 3 bases clipped from V and 2 bases from J, the junction kept 3 bases outside the gene matches.

The rearrangement uses TRBV27 and TRBJ2-7, with D perhaps matching TRBD2 (7 bases). Deletions cut 6 bases from V and 3 bases from J, with 15 bases between. CDR1 MNHEY and CDR2 SMNVEV come from the germline V gene (reference sequence). The CDR3 consists of 14 residues. Here the CDR3 reads CASSVAGARYEQYF. DNA for the CDR3: TGTGCCAGCAGCGTCGCGGGGGCGCGCTACGAGCAGTACTTC.

The genes are TRBV15 and TRBJ2-2; possibly TRBD2 for D (5 bases). The CDR3 totals 19 residues. Trimming left V 0 bases short and J 2 bases short, with 19 bases between. The germline V gene encodes CDR1 LNHNV and CDR2 YYDKDF (reference sequence). The CDR3 DNA reads TGTGCCACCAGCAGAGATCGCGGCCCAGCGGACCCAAACACCGGGGAGCTGTTTTTT. This translates into CATSRDRGPADPNTGELFF.

Ten or more counts support this clonotype. The V gene is TRBV30, the J gene TRBJ1-4; D not resolved. V was cut by 2 bases and J by 8 bases, with 6 bases left in between. The V gene's germline CDR1 is GTSNPN and CDR2 SVGIG (reference sequence). CDR3 length: 11 amino acids. The CDR3 region is CAWSSREKLFF. The CDR3 coding sequence is TGTGCCTGGAGTTCGAGAGAAAAACTGTTTTTT.

This clonotype has a count of ten or more. This chain joins TRBV20-1 and TRBJ2-1, with 9 bases that match TRBD2. Germline V gene sequence: CDR1 DFQATT, CDR2 SNEGSKA (reference sequence). V shed 3 bases, J shed 2 bases, and the junction held 8 bases outside the gene matches. The CDR3 length is 16 residues. The CDR3 region is CSARGGIAGAYNEQFF. CDR3 in DNA: TGCAGTGCTAGGGGGGGTATAGCGGGGGCCTACAATGAGCAGTTCTTC.

The sample holds a few counts of this clonotype. The gene calls are TRBV20-1 and TRBJ2-7; D gene uncertain. From germline, CDR1 is DFQATT and CDR2 SNEGSKA (reference sequence). The CDR3 is made up of 9 amino acids. In DNA form, the CDR3 reads TGCAGGCCCCCCTACGAGCAGTACTTC. Translation gives CRPPYEQYF.